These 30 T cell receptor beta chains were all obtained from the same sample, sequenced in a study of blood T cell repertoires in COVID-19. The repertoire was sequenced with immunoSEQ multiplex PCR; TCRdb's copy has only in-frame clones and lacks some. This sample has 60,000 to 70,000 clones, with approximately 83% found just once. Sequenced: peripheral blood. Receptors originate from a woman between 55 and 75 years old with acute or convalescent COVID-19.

In nucleotides, the CDR3 is TGTGCCAGCAGCCCACTAGCTGCCGAGGGGGAGCAGTACTTC. Amino acid sequence: CASSPLAAEGEQYF. This chain uses TRBV9 with TRBJ2-7, with D possibly being TRBD2 (6 bases). The CDR3 sequence is 14 residues long. V lost 4 bases and J lost 7, with 18 bases in between. In germline, CDR1 is SGDLS, CDR2 YYNGEE.

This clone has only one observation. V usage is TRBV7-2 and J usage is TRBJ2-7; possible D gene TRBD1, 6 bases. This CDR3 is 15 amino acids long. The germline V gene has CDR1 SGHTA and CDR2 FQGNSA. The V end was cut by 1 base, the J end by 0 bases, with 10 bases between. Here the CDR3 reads CASSLVGQTSYEQYF. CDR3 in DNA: TGTGCCAGCAGCTTAGTGGGACAAACCTCCTACGAGCAGTACTTC.

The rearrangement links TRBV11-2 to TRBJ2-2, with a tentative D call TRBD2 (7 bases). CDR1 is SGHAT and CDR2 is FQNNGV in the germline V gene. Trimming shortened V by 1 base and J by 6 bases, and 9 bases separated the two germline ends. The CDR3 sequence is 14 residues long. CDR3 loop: CASSLGGGPGELFF. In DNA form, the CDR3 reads TGTGCCAGCAGCTTAGGGGGGGGGCCCGGGGAGCTGTTTTTT.

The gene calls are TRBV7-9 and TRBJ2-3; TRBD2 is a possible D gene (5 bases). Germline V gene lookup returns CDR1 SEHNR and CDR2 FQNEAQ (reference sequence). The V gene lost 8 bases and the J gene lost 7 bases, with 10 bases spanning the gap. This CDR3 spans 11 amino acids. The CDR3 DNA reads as TGTGCCAGCGGCACCGGGAATACGCAGTATTTT. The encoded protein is CASGTGNTQYF. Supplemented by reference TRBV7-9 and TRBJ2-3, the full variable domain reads DTGVSQNPRHKITKRGQNVTFRCDPISEHNRLYWYRQTLGQGPEFLTYFQNEAQLEKSRLLSDRFSAERPKGSFSTLEIQRTEQGDSAMYLCASGTGNTQYFGPGTRLTVL.

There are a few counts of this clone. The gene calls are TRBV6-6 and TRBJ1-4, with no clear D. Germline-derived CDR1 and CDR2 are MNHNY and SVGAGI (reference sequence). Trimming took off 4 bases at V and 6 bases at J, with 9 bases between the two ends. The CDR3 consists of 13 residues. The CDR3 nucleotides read TGTGCCAGCAGTTTGAGGTTTTATGAAAAACTGTTTTTT. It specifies CASSLRFYEKLFF.

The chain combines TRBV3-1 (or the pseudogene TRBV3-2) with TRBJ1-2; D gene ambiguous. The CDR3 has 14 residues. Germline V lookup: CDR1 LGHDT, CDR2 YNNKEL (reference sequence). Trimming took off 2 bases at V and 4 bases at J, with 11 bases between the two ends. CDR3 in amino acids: CASSQSERTYGYTF. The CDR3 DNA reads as TGTGCCAGCAGCCAATCAGAAAGAACCTATGGCTACACCTTC.

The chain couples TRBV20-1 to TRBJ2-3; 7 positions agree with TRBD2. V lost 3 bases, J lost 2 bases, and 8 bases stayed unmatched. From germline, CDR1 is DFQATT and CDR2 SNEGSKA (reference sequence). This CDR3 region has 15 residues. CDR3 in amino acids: CSASAQRGYTDTQYF. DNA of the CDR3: TGCAGTGCTAGTGCCCAGCGGGGATACACAGATACGCAGTATTTT.

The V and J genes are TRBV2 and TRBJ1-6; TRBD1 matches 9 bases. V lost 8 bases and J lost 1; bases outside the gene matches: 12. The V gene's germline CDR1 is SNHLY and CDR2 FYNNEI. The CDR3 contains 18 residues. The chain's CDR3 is CASSGDRTGVSYNSPLHF. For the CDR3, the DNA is TGTGCCAGCTCTGGCGACCGGACAGGGGTGTCCTATAATTCACCCCTCCACTTT.

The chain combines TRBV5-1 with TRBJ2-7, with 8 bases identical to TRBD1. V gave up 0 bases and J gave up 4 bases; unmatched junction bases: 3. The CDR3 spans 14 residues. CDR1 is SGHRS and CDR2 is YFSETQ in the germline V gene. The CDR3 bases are TGCGCCAGCAGCTTGGTAGGGGACAGGTACGAGCAGTACTTC. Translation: CASSLVGDRYEQYF.

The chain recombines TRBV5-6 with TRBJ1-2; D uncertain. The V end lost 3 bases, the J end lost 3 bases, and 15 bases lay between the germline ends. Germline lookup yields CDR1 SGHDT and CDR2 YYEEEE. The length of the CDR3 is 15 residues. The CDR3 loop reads CASSSGWEGHYGYTF. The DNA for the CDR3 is TGTGCCAGCAGCTCGGGGTGGGAAGGTCACTATGGCTACACCTTC.

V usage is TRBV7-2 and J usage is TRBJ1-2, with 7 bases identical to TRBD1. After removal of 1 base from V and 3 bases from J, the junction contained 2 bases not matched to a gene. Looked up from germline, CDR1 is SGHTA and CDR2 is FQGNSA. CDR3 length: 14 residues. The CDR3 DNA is TGTGCCAGCAGCTTAGGGACAGGCTACTATGGCTACACCTTC. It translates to CASSLGTGYYGYTF.

The CDR3 nucleotides are TGTGCCAGCAGTTCCAGGGTGTCCACTGAAGCTTTCTTT. This encodes CASSSRVSTEAFF. The chain has TRBV6-6 and TRBJ1-1, with D perhaps TRBD1 (5 bases). Per germline, CDR1 MNHNY and CDR2 SVGAGI (reference sequence). Trimming removed 4 bases from V and 4 bases from J, with 10 bases in between. The CDR3 consists of 13 residues.

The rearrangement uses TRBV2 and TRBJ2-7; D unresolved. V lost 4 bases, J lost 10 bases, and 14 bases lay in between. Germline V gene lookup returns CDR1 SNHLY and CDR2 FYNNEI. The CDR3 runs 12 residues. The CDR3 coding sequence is TGTGCCAGCAGTGGTATGTTGGCAGTTCAGTACTTC. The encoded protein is CASSGMLAVQYF.

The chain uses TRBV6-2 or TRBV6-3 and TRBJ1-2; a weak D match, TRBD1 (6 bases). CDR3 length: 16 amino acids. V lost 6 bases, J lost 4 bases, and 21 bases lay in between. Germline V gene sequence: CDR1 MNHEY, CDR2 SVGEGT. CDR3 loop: CASSPRRTLGGYGYTF. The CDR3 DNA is TGTGCCAGCAGCCCTAGACGGACCCTAGGGGGCTATGGCTACACCTTC.

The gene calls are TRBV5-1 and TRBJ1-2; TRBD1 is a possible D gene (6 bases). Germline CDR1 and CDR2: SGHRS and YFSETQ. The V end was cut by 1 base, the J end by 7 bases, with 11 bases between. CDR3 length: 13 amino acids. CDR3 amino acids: CASSLSGVGGYTF. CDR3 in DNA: TGCGCCAGCAGCTTGTCAGGGGTGGGTGGCTACACCTTC.

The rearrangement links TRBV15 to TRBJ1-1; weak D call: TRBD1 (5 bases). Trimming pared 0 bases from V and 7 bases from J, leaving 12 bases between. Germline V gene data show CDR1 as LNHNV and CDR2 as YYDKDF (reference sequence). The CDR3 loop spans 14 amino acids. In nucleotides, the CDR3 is TGTGCCACCAGCAGAGATCGCGGGGCGGGTGAAGCTTTCTTT. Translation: CATSRDRGAGEAFF.

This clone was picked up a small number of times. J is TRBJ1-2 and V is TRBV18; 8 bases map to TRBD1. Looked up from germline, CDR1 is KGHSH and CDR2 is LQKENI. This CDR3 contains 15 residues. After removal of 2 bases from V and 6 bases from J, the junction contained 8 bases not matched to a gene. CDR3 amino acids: CASSPEDRVEHGYTF. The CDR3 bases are TGTGCCAGCTCACCAGAGGACAGGGTGGAGCATGGCTACACCTTC.

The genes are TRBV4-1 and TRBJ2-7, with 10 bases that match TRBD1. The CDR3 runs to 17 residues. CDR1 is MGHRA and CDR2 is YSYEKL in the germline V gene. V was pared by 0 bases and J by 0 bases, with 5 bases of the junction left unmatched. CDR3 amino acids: CASSQDWDRGSSYEQYF. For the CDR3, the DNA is TGCGCCAGCAGCCAAGATTGGGACAGGGGAAGCTCCTACGAGCAGTACTTC.

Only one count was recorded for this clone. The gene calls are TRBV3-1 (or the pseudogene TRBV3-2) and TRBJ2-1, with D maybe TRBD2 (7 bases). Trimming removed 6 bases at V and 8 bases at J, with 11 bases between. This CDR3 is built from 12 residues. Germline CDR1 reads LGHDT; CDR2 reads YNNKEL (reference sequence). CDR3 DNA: TGTGCCAGCAGGAGGGGGGGGGATGAGCAGTTCTTC. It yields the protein CASRRGGDEQFF.

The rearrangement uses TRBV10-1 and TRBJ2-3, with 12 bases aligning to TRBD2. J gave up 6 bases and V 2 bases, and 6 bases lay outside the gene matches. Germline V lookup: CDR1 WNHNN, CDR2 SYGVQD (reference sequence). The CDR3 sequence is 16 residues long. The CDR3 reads CASSETSGGYWDTQYF. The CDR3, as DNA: TGCGCCAGCAGTGAGACTAGCGGGGGGTATTGGGATACGCAGTATTTT.

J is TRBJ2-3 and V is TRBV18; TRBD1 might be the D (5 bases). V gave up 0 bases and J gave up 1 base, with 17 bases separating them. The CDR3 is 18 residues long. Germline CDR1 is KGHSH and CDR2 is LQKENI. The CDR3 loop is CASSPPEGAGARTDTQYF. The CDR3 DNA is TGTGCCAGCTCACCACCTGAAGGGGCTGGAGCCCGCACAGATACGCAGTATTTT.

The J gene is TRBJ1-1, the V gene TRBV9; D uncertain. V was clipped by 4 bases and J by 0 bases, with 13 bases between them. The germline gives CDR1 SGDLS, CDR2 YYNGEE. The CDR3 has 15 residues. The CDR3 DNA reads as TGTGCCAGCAGCCCCTGGACTGACATGAACACTGAAGCTTTCTTT. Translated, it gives CASSPWTDMNTEAFF.

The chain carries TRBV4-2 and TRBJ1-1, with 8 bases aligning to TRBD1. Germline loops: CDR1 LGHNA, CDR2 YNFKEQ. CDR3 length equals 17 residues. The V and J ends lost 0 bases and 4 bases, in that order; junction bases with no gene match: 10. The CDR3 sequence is CASSQDIMDRESTEAFF. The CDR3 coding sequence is TGTGCCAGCAGCCAAGATATCATGGACAGGGAGAGCACTGAAGCTTTCTTT.

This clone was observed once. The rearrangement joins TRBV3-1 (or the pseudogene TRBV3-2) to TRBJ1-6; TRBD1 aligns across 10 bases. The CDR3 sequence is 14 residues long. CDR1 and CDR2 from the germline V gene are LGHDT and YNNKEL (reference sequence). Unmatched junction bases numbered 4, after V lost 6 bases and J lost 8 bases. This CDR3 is CASRDDRGHSPLHF. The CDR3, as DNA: TGTGCCAGCAGAGACGACAGGGGGCATTCACCCCTCCACTTT.

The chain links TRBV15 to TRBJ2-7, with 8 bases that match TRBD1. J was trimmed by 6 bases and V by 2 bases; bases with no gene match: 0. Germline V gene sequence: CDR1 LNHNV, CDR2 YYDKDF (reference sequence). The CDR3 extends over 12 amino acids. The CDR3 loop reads CATSRTGGEQYF. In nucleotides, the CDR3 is TGTGCCACCAGCAGAACAGGGGGCGAGCAGTACTTC.

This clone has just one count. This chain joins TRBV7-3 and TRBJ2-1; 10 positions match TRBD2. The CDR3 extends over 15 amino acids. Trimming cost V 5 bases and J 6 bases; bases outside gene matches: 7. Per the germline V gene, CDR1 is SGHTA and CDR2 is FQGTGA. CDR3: CASSPGLAFSNEQFF. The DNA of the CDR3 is TGTGCCAGCAGCCCGGGACTAGCGTTTTCCAATGAGCAGTTCTTC.

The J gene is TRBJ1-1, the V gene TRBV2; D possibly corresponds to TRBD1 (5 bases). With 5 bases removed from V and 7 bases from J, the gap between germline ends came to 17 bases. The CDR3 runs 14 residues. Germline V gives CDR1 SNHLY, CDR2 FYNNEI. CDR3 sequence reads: CASSPKRAGNEAFF. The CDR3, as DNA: TGTGCCAGCAGTCCTAAAAGGGCAGGGAATGAAGCTTTCTTT.

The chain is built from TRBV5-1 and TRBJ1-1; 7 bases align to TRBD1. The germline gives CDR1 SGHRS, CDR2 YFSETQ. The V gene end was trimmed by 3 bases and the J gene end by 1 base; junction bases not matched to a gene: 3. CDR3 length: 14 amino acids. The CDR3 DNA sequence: TGCGCCAGCAGCTGGAGACAGGGGAACACTGAAGCTTTCTTT. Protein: CASSWRQGNTEAFF.

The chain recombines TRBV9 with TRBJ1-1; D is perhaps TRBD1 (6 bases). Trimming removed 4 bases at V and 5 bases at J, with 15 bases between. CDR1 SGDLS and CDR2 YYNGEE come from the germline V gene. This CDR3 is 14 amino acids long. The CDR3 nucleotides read TGTGCCAGCAGCCCTAGGACAGAAAAGACTGAAGCTTTCTTT. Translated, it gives CASSPRTEKTEAFF.

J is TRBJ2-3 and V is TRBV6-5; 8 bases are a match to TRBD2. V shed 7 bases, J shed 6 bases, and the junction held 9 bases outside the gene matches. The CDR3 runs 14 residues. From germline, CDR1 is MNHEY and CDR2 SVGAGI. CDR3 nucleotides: TGTGCCAGCATGACGGGGGGGCCGGGGGATACGCAGTATTTT. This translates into CASMTGGPGDTQYF.